The 26 T cell receptor beta chains below come from one sample, sequenced in a study of blood T cell repertoires in COVID-19. TCRdb keeps only in-frame clones here, not all; method: immunoSEQ multiplex PCR. The sample holds roughly 27,000 clones, 90% seen once. The specimen was peripheral blood. The receptors derive from a woman in her sixties with active COVID-19.

This clone has just one count. The chain uses TRBV24-1 and TRBJ2-3, with 9 positions matching TRBD1. Germline V gene sequence: CDR1 KGHDR, CDR2 SFDVKD. This CDR3 has 17 amino acids. Trimming cost V 4 bases and J 2 bases; bases outside gene matches: 9. DNA of the CDR3: TGTGCCACCAGTGACGCCGGGGACAGGGAGGTCACAGATACGCAGTATTTT. Translated, it gives CATSDAGDREVTDTQYF.

The chain employs TRBV11-2 and TRBJ1-5; 7 bases are a match to TRBD1. CDR1 and CDR2 (germline): SGHAT, FQNNGV. This CDR3 spans 13 amino acids. Unmatched junction bases numbered 4, after V lost 5 bases and J lost 6 bases. The CDR3 spells CASSRDSRQPQHF. In DNA form, the CDR3 reads TGTGCCAGCAGCAGGGACAGTCGTCAGCCCCAGCATTTT.

The rearrangement joins TRBV7-7 to TRBJ2-7, with D perhaps matching TRBD2 (6 bases). The CDR3 runs 14 residues. V was trimmed by 1 base and J by 7 bases, leaving 14 bases between them. Germline V lookup: CDR1 SSHAT, CDR2 FNYEAQ (reference sequence). The CDR3 bases are TGTGCCAGCAGCTTAGAAGGGACTTGGAGGGAGCAGTACTTC. Its protein product is CASSLEGTWREQYF.

The chain is built from TRBV7-3 and TRBJ2-7, with TRBD2 matching over 15 bases. The V and J ends lost 1 base and 0 bases, in that order; junction bases with no gene match: 7. The CDR3 is 19 amino acids. In germline, CDR1 is SGHTA, CDR2 FQGTGA. CDR3 in DNA: TGTGCCAGCAGCTTAATGGGTCCGGGACTAGCGGGAGGCTCCTACGAGCAGTACTTC. Protein: CASSLMGPGLAGGSYEQYF.

The J gene is TRBJ2-1, the V gene TRBV7-2; TRBD2 matches at 9 bases. The germline CDR1 and CDR2 sequences are SGHTA and FQGNSA. The V gene end was trimmed by 1 base and the J gene end by 5 bases; junction bases not matched to a gene: 3. This CDR3 is 15 amino acids long. The CDR3 is CASSLGVAGDNEQFF. DNA of the CDR3: TGTGCCAGCAGCTTAGGAGTAGCGGGGGACAATGAGCAGTTCTTC.

The chain employs TRBV27 and TRBJ2-7; D gene uncertain. The V end was cut by 0 bases, the J end by 4 bases, with 16 bases between. Germline V CDR1 and CDR2: MNHEY, SMNVEV (reference sequence). This CDR3 is 16 amino acids long. The CDR3 sequence is CASSLSPGPDSYEQYF. As DNA, the CDR3 is TGTGCCAGCAGTTTATCTCCCGGCCCCGACTCGTACGAGCAGTACTTC.

The CDR3 is CASSYSFLAGVRHNEQFF. In DNA, the CDR3 is TGTGCCAGCAGTTACTCATTTCTAGCGGGAGTTCGCCACAATGAGCAGTTCTTC. The chain recombines TRBV6-2 or TRBV6-3 with TRBJ2-1; TRBD2 matches at 10 bases. The CDR3 totals 18 residues. V was pared by 0 bases and J by 5 bases, with 10 bases of the junction left unmatched. The germline V gene has CDR1 MNHEY and CDR2 SVGEGT.

This clone has a single count. This chain connects TRBV19 to TRBJ2-2, with 9 bases matching TRBD2. This CDR3 spans 15 amino acids. Trimming cost V 7 bases and J 1 base; bases outside gene matches: 4. Germline V lookup: CDR1 LNHDA, CDR2 SQIVND (reference sequence). CDR3 sequence reads: CASMETSGNTGELFF. The DNA of the CDR3 is TGTGCCAGTATGGAGACTAGCGGGAACACCGGGGAGCTGTTTTTT.

This chain links TRBV24-1 with TRBJ2-3, with 14 bases fitting TRBD2. The CDR3 covers 16 residues. Germline CDR1 KGHDR, CDR2 SFDVKD. V trimming: 4 bases; J trimming: 6 bases; junction bases outside the gene matches: 5. The CDR3 sequence: CATSERLAGGLDTQYF. CDR3 DNA: TGTGCCACCAGTGAGAGACTAGCGGGAGGGTTGGATACGCAGTATTTT.

This clone is a singleton in its sample. This chain connects TRBV7-2 to TRBJ2-3; maybe TRBD2 (6 bases). V dropped 5 bases and J dropped 6 bases, with 12 bases sitting between them. The CDR3 contains 13 residues. Looked up from germline, CDR1 is SGHTA and CDR2 is FQGNSA. The CDR3, as DNA: TGTGCCAGCAGCCTCGCCGCGGGGGATACGCAGTATTTT. Encoded protein: CASSLAAGDTQYF.

The CDR3: CASSLEAGPGDEQFF. DNA for the CDR3: TGCGCCAGCAGCTTGGAAGCGGGCCCGGGCGATGAGCAGTTCTTC. The chain employs TRBV5-1 and TRBJ2-1; perhaps TRBD2 as D (6 bases). This CDR3 has 15 amino acids. Trimming cost V 0 bases and J 8 bases, with 15 bases left between them. The germline gives CDR1 SGHRS, CDR2 YFSETQ.

This clone appeared a few times. This rearrangement joins TRBV11-2 to TRBJ2-7, with no clear D. Looked up from germline, CDR1 is SGHAT and CDR2 is FQNNGV. This CDR3 has 13 amino acids. Trimming pared 4 bases from V and 5 bases from J, leaving 12 bases between. This CDR3 is CASSSSLRDEQYF. Written as DNA, the CDR3 is TGTGCCAGCAGCTCCTCCCTCCGAGACGAGCAGTACTTC. Based on the CDR3 plus reference TRBV11-2 and TRBJ2-7, the full variable domain is EAGVAQSPRYKIIEKRQSVAFWCNPISGHATLYWYQQILGQGPKLLIQFQNNGVVDDSQLPKDRFSAERLKGVDSTLKIQPAKLEDSAVYLCASSSSLRDEQYFGPGTRLTVT.

This chain joins TRBV2 and TRBJ2-1, with 14 positions matching TRBD2. This CDR3 is built from 17 residues. Germline assignment: CDR1 SNHLY and CDR2 FYNNEI. The junction had 10 bases not matched to a gene; V was cut back by 8 bases and J by 4 bases. CDR3 amino acids: CASLRGTSGGVYNEQFF. CDR3 nucleotides: TGTGCCAGCCTAAGGGGGACTAGCGGGGGAGTATACAATGAGCAGTTCTTC.

The table lists this clone with a count of one. This chain connects TRBV5-1 to TRBJ2-7; D is possibly TRBD2 (7 bases). The CDR3 spans 15 residues. In germline, CDR1 is SGHRS, CDR2 YFSETQ. The germline V and J ends were trimmed by 0 bases and 5 bases, with 15 bases remaining between them. CDR3 amino acids: CASSLVYGGRDEQYF. DNA for the CDR3: TGCGCCAGCAGCTTGGTTTACGGGGGGCGGGACGAGCAGTACTTC.

The chain has TRBV4-1 and TRBJ2-7; D unresolved. V was clipped by 5 bases and J by 3 bases, with 5 bases between them. The germline V gene encodes CDR1 MGHRA and CDR2 YSYEKL. There are 11 residues in the CDR3. CDR3: CASSSYYEQYF. The CDR3 DNA is TGCGCCAGCAGCTCCTACTACGAGCAGTACTTC.

Turning to this clone: The junction shows a germline mismatch at one end, possibly a read error. V gene TRBV6-6 combines with J gene TRBJ2-1, with 12 bases matching TRBD2. This CDR3 is 16 amino acids long. Germline V gene data show CDR1 as MNHNY and CDR2 as SVGAGI (reference sequence). CDR3 DNA: TGTGCCGGCAGCCCGAGACTAGCGGGAGAGTACAATGAGCAGTTCTTC. Protein sequence: CAGSPRLAGEYNEQFF.

This CDR3 reads CASSFTGVANYGYTF. The CDR3 nucleotides read TGTGCCAGCAGTTTCACAGGGGTAGCTAACTATGGCTACACCTTC. The chain links TRBV27 to TRBJ1-2, with 7 positions matching TRBD1. The CDR3 is made up of 15 amino acids. The V gene end was trimmed by 3 bases and the J gene end by 0 bases; junction bases not matched to a gene: 4. Germline V gene data show CDR1 as MNHEY and CDR2 as SMNVEV (reference sequence).

The V call is TRBV7-9, the J call TRBJ1-1; tentative D call: TRBD1 (5 bases). Germline CDR1 and CDR2: SEHNR and FQNEAQ (reference sequence). V shed 2 bases and J shed 1 base, with 23 bases lying between them. This CDR3 contains 19 residues. The CDR3 DNA reads TGTGCCAGCAGCTTAAGACGTTTGGGGCGGAGGGCTTCGAACACTGAAGCTTTCTTT. Protein: CASSLRRLGRRASNTEAFF.

The CDR3 spells CAITAGKGETQYF. DNA of the CDR3: TGTGCCATCACCGCAGGGAAGGGGGAGACCCAGTACTTC. The V and J genes are TRBV10-3 and TRBJ2-5; D is possibly TRBD1 (5 bases). Trimming stripped 7 bases from V and 5 bases from J, with 14 bases between. Germline V gene data show CDR1 as ENHRY and CDR2 as SYGVKD. This CDR3 region has 13 residues.

The chain links TRBV6-2 or TRBV6-3 to TRBJ2-3; TRBD2 agrees at 8 bases. Trimming cost V 5 bases and J 1 base; bases outside gene matches: 2. The CDR3 consists of 14 residues. CDR1 MNHEY and CDR2 SVGEGT come from the germline V gene. The CDR3 here is CASSRTSRTDTQYF. The CDR3 nucleotides are TGTGCCAGCAGTCGGACTAGCCGCACAGATACGCAGTATTTT.

The chain recombines TRBV28 with TRBJ1-2; D is undetermined. V lost 4 bases, J lost 2 bases, and 8 bases lay in between. This CDR3 is built from 13 residues. Germline V gene data show CDR1 as MDHEN and CDR2 as SYDVKM. CDR3 loop: CASSSNPNYGYTF. The CDR3 region has the DNA TGTGCCAGCAGTTCTAATCCAAACTATGGCTACACCTTC.

This chain uses TRBV6-5 with TRBJ2-7, with TRBD2 matching over 8 bases. V lost 6 bases and J lost 2; bases outside the gene matches: 3. CDR3 length: 13 amino acids. Germline CDR1 MNHEY, CDR2 SVGAGI. The CDR3 loop is CASRAGLAYEQYF. The CDR3 bases are TGTGCCAGCAGAGCGGGACTAGCCTACGAGCAGTACTTC.

The V gene is TRBV5-5, the J gene TRBJ2-1; TRBD2 might be the D (6 bases). The CDR3 extends over 15 amino acids. Germline-derived CDR1 and CDR2 are SGHKS and YYEKEE (reference sequence). Trimming left V 6 bases short and J 3 bases short, with 16 bases between. The CDR3 region has the DNA TGTGCCAGCACCAACCGGGAGATCTTCTACAATGAGCAGTTCTTC. It codes for CASTNREIFYNEQFF.

The V call is TRBV5-1, the J call TRBJ1-1, with D possibly TRBD1 on 5 matching bases. The CDR3 spans 15 residues. Trimming shortened V by 0 bases and J by 2 bases, and 11 bases separated the two germline ends. The germline gives CDR1 SGHRS, CDR2 YFSETQ. DNA for the CDR3: TGCGCCAGCAGCTTGGCCGCGACAGCCAACACTGAAGCTTTCTTT. Translated, it gives CASSLAATANTEAFF. The complete variable domain, with remaining parts taken from reference TRBV5-1 and TRBJ1-1, reads KAGVTQTPRYLIKTRGQQVTLSCSPISGHRSVSWYQQTPGQGLQFLFEYFSETQRNKGNFPGRFSGRQFSNSRSEMNVSTLELGDSALYLCASSLAATANTEAFFGQGTRLTVV.

Worth noting for this clone: The limits of the CDR3 on the DNA are not certain, so only TCRdb's listed CDR3 is given. J is TRBJ1-4 and V is TRBV7-9; TRBD1, the table's D call, lacks a check against the DNA. The germline CDR1 and CDR2 sequences are SEHNR and FQNEAQ (reference sequence). Termini included, the CDR3 measures 13 amino acids. CDR3 protein: CASSLVSLDKRFF.

V is TRBV6-5 and J is TRBJ2-1; tentative D call: TRBD1 (7 bases). This CDR3 has 13 residues. Germline V gives CDR1 MNHEY, CDR2 SVGAGI. Trimming took 6 bases from V and 8 from J, leaving 14 bases between them. Here the CDR3 DNA reads TGTGCCAGCAGCTGGCAGGGGGGAGATGAGCAGTTCTTC. Residues: CASSWQGGDEQFF.